One T cell receptor beta chain is described in this entry. Antigen: not known. Losses at the gene ends were 4 bases for V and 8 bases for J; bases not matched to a gene: 8. CDR3 length: 15 amino acids. CDR1 is SGHAT, CDR2 FQNNGV, per germline. This record belongs to a study of T cells after yellow fever vaccination. The study made its TCR cDNA through 5'RACE template switching. That step introduced a universal primer site along with UMIs. TCRdb fed the 5' RACE reads into MiXCR, producing one record per CDR3 protein. The table shows 140,000 to 150,000 distinct CDR3 sequences, with less than 8.5% occurring only once. Study-wide points: Once the booster was given, most primary-vaccination clones reappeared, at approximately 97% for CD4 and around 90% for CD8.

The rearrangement links TRBV11-2 to TRBJ2-1; 10 bases line up with TRBD2. The TCR originated in a man aged 25 to 40 who received the YFV17D yellow fever vaccine. The source material was CD4+ T cells sorted from PBMCs, sampled 10 days after the yellow fever booster vaccination. CDR3 residues: CASSSPASGRYEQFF. CDR3 DNA sequence: TGTGCCAGCAGCTCACCGGCTAGCGGGAGATATGAGCAGTTCTTC.